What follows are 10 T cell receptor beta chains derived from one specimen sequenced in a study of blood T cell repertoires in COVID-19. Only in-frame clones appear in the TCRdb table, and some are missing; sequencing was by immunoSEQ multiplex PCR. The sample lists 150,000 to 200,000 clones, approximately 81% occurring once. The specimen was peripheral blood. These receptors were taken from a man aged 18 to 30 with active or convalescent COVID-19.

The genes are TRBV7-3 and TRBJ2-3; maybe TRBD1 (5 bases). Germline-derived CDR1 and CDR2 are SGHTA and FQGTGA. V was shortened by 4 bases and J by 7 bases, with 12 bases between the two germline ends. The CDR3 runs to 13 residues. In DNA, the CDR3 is TGTGCCAGCAGCTCGCATGGGGCCTATACGCAGTATTTT. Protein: CASSSHGAYTQYF.

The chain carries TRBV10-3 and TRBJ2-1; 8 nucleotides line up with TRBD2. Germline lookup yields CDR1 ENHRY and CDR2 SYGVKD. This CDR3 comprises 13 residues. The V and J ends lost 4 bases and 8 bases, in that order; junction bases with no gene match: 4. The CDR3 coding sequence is TGTGCCATCAGTGTTAGCGGGGTCGATGAGCAGTTCTTC. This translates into CAISVSGVDEQFF.

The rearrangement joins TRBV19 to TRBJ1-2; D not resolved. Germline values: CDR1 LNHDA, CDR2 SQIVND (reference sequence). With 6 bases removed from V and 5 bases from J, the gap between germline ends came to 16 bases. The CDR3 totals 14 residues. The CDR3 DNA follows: TGTGCCAGTAGCTGGGGAGTTGGTCGTTATGGCTACACCTTC. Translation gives CASSWGVGRYGYTF.

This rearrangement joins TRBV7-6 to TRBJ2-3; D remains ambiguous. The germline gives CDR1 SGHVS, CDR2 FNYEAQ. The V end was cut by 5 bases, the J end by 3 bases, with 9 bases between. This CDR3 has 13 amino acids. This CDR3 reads CASSRSQTDTQYF. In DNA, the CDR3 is TGTGCCAGCAGCCGATCGCAGACAGATACGCAGTATTTT.

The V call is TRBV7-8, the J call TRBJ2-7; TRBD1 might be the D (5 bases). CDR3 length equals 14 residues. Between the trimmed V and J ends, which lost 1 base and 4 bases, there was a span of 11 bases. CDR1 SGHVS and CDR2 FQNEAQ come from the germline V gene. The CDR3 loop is CASSLGQGTYEQYF. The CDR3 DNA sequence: TGTGCCAGCAGCTTAGGTCAGGGAACTTACGAGCAGTACTTC. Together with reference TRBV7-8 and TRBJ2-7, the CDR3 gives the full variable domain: GAGVSQSPRYKVAKRGQDVALRCDPISGHVSLFWYQQALGQGPEFLTYFQNEAQLDKSGLPSDRFFAERPEGSVSTLKIQRTQQEDSAVYLCASSLGQGTYEQYFGPGTRLTVT.

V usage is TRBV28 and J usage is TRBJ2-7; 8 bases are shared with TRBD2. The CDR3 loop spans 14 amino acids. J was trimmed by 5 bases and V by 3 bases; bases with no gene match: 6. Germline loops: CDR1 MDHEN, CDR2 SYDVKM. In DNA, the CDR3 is TGTGCCAGCAGTTTCCTAGTGCGGGGGGACGAGCAGTACTTC. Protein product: CASSFLVRGDEQYF.

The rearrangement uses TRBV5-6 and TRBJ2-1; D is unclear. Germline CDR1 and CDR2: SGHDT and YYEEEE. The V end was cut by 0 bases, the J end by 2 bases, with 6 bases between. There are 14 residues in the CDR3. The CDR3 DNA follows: TGTGCCAGCAGCTTGGCCCGGGCCTACAATGAGCAGTTCTTC. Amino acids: CASSLARAYNEQFF.

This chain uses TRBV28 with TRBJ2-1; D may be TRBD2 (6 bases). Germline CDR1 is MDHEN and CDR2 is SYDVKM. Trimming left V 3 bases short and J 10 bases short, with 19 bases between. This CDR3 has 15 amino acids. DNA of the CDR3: TGTGCCAGCAGTTTTGCGGTCCGGGAGTCCGGAGAGCAGTTCTTC. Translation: CASSFAVRESGEQFF.

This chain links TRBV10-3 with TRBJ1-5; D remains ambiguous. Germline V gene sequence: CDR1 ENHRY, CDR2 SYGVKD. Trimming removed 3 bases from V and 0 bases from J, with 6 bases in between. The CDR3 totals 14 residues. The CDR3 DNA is TGTGCCATCAGTGATGTAGTTAGCAATCAGCCCCAGCATTTT. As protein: CAISDVVSNQPQHF.

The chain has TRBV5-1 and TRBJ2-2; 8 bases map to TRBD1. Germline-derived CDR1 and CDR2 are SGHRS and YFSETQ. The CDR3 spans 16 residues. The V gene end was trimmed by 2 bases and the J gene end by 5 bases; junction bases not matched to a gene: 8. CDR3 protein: CASSLLGTGSTGELFF. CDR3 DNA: TGCGCCAGCAGCTTACTCGGGACAGGTAGTACCGGGGAGCTGTTTTTT.